These 14 T cell receptor beta chains share one sample of origin, sequenced in a study of metastatic and nonmetastatic thyroid tumors. TCRdb re-called clones via MiXCR from the PCR reads. Of around 18,000 clones in the sample, under 35% are singletons; the top ten hold about 13%. Among the patients, none had received any treatment before thyroid surgery. Sequencing was performed on tumor tissue. The receptor set was obtained from a female donor with papillary thyroid cancer or a benign thyroid nodule (not recorded which). Some clones in this sample may be carry-over from other donors' samples.

As regards this clone: One end of the junction does not line up with germline, which may come from a read error. The CDR3 region is CASSIGLDRDTEALF. DNA for the CDR3: TGTGCCAGCAGTATTGGATTGGACAGGGACACTGAAGCTCTCTTT. The V and J genes are TRBV25-1 and TRBJ1-1; 8 bases match TRBD1. Germline loops: CDR1 MGHDK, CDR2 SYGVNS. The CDR3 contains 15 residues.

This clone has a handful of counts. This CDR3 is also generated by other DNA sequences in the sample. This chain joins TRBV15 and TRBJ2-7; 8 bases line up with TRBD1. Losses at the gene ends were 1 base for V and 3 bases for J; bases not matched to a gene: 5. Per germline, CDR1 LNHNV and CDR2 YYDKDF (reference sequence). The CDR3 contains 15 residues. CDR3 sequence reads: CATSRGTGGIYEQYF. The CDR3 nucleotides read TGTGCCACCAGCAGAGGAACAGGGGGTATCTACGAGCAGTACTTC. The complete variable domain, with remaining parts taken from reference TRBV15 and TRBJ2-7, reads DAMVIQNPRYQVTQFGKPVTLSCSQTLNHNVMYWYQQKSSQAPKLLFHYYDKDFNNEADTPDNFQSRRPNTSFCFLDIRSPGLGDTAMYLCATSRGTGGIYEQYFGPGTRLTVT.

This clone turned up a few times. The J gene is TRBJ1-5, the V gene TRBV19, with TRBD1 identical over 7 bases. V shed 6 bases, J shed 7 bases, and the junction held 9 bases outside the gene matches. The CDR3 is 14 residues long. CDR1 is LNHDA, CDR2 SQIVND, per germline (reference sequence). The chain's CDR3 is CASSMGTEGQPQHF. The CDR3 bases are TGTGCCAGTAGCATGGGGACAGAGGGGCAGCCCCAGCATTTT.

This rearrangement joins TRBV30 to TRBJ2-7, with D perhaps TRBD2 (6 bases). The CDR3 is made up of 11 amino acids. CDR1 GTSNPN and CDR2 SVGIG come from the germline V gene (reference sequence). Trimming stripped 2 bases from V and 5 bases from J, with 7 bases between. This CDR3 reads CAWSRLDEQYF. The CDR3 DNA follows: TGTGCCTGGAGTAGACTAGACGAGCAGTACTTC.

This clone has a handful of counts. The genes are TRBV7-2 and TRBJ1-2, with 7 bases identical to TRBD1. CDR1 is SGHTA, CDR2 FQGNSA, per germline. The CDR3 totals 14 residues. V shed 5 bases and J 5 bases; nucleotides not matched to a gene: 8. CDR3 sequence (DNA): TGTGCCAGCAGCGAAGACGGGACAGCTTATGGCTACACCTTC. It codes for CASSEDGTAYGYTF.

The J gene is TRBJ1-6, the V gene TRBV20-1, with D tentatively TRBD1 (6 bases). This CDR3 contains 14 residues. V was trimmed by 6 bases and J by 9 bases, leaving 18 bases between them. Germline V gives CDR1 DFQATT, CDR2 SNEGSKA (reference sequence). For the CDR3, the DNA is TGCAGTGCCGGGACGGCAGGGGTAGGTTCACCCCTCCACTTT. Translated: CSAGTAGVGSPLHF.

This chain links TRBV18 with TRBJ2-1; D is unresolved. Trimming took off 2 bases at V and 4 bases at J, with 3 bases between the two ends. CDR1 is KGHSH and CDR2 is LQKENI in the germline V gene. The CDR3 loop spans 12 amino acids. The CDR3 coding sequence is TGTGCCAGCTCACCAGGTTACAATGAGCAGTTCTTC. Translation gives CASSPGYNEQFF.

V gene TRBV24-1 combines with J gene TRBJ1-1; 7 bases line up with TRBD1. V lost 4 bases and J lost 5; bases outside the gene matches: 9. This CDR3 is built from 15 residues. Germline values: CDR1 KGHDR, CDR2 SFDVKD. The CDR3 region has the DNA TGTGCCACCAGTGACCCCTACGAGGGGGCTACTGAAGCTTTCTTT. As protein: CATSDPYEGATEAFF.

This clone was found a few times. J is TRBJ1-2 and V is TRBV27; D is perhaps TRBD1 (6 bases). Germline V gives CDR1 MNHEY, CDR2 SMNVEV (reference sequence). The ends were cut back, 2 bases at V and 8 bases at J, with 9 bases in the middle. This CDR3 region has 12 residues. CDR3 nucleotides: TGTGCCAGCAGTTTAAGGACAGAAGGCTACACCTTC. Translated, it gives CASSLRTEGYTF.

By its share, this clone is large. V is TRBV7-8 and J is TRBJ2-1, with D perhaps matching TRBD2 (5 bases). Germline V gene lookup returns CDR1 SGHVS and CDR2 FQNEAQ. The CDR3 runs 14 residues. The V and J ends lost 1 base and 8 bases respectively, with 12 bases between them. CDR3 sequence (DNA): TGTGCCAGCAGCTTAGAGGATACTAGTGATGAGCAGTTCTTC. Protein product: CASSLEDTSDEQFF.

The CDR3 DNA follows: TGTGCCAGCAGTTGGAGCCGGGGACTAGCGGGGTTTTACAATGAGCAGTTCTTC. Residues: CASSWSRGLAGFYNEQFF. The genes are TRBV12-3 or TRBV12-4 and TRBJ2-1; 13 nucleotides align to TRBD2. The CDR3 sequence is 18 residues long. V gave up 4 bases and J gave up 4 bases; unmatched junction bases: 10.

The V call is TRBV27, the J call TRBJ2-7, with D perhaps matching TRBD1 or TRBD2 (6 bases each). CDR3 length equals 17 residues. Trimming left V 5 bases short and J 0 bases short, with 20 bases between. CDR1 and CDR2 (germline): MNHEY, SMNVEV (reference sequence). CDR3 loop: CASSVRDMGGSSYEQYF. The CDR3 DNA reads as TGTGCCAGCAGTGTCCGGGACATGGGGGGATCCTCCTACGAGCAGTACTTC.

This clone has only a few counts. The chain couples TRBV10-1 to TRBJ1-6; TRBD1 matches 7 bases. Germline V CDR1 and CDR2: WNHNN, SYGVQD (reference sequence). J lost 9 bases, V lost 0 bases, and 8 bases had no gene match. The CDR3 spans 16 residues. CDR3 bases: TGCGCCAGCAGTGAGTCTGGGGCAGGGGGAAGTTCACCCCTCCACTTT. This sequence encodes CASSESGAGGSSPLHF.

The V gene is TRBV7-9, the J gene TRBJ2-1, with unresolved D. This CDR3 has 12 residues. The ends were cut back, 5 bases at V and 4 bases at J, with 6 bases in the middle. Germline CDR1 is SEHNR and CDR2 is FQNEAQ (reference sequence). The CDR3 is CASSQAYNEQFF. CDR3 nucleotides: TGTGCCAGCAGCCAAGCTTACAATGAGCAGTTCTTC.